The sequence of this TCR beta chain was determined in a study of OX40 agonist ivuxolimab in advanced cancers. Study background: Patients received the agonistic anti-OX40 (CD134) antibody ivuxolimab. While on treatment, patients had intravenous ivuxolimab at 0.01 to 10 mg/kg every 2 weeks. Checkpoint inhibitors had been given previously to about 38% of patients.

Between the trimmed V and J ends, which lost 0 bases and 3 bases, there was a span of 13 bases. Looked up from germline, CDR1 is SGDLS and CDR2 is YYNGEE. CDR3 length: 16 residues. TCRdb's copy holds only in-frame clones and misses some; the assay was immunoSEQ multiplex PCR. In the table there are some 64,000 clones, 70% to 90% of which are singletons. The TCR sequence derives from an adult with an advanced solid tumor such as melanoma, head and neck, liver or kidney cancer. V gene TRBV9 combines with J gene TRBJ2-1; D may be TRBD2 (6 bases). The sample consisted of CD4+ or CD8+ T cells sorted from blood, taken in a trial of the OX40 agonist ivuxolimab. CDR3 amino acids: CASSVAGDARYNEQFF. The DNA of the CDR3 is TGTGCCAGCAGCGTAGCGGGGGACGCCCGCTACAATGAGCAGTTCTTC.